These T cell receptor beta chains were read from a single sample in a study of blood T cell repertoires in COVID-19. Method: immunoSEQ multiplex PCR; TCRdb's copy keeps in-frame clones and lacks some. The sample has 130,000 to 150,000 clones, approximately 79% seen once. The sample taken for sequencing was peripheral blood. These receptors came from a man between 60 and 70 years old with acute or convalescent COVID-19. Each CDR3 is given with its conserved first and last residue. The D gene is left open where the match is weak. For some rows the clone size is stated as once, few or many, or as a class when expanded; others skip it.

-	TRBV2	TRBJ1-5	-	TGTGCCAGCCTCCCGGACAGAAATCAGCCCCAGCATTTT	CASLPDRNQPQHF
-	TRBV6-1	TRBJ1-1	once	TGTGCCAGCAGTGACAGTTACACTGAAGCTTTCTTT	CASSDSYTEAFF
-	TRBV5-1	TRBJ1-5	-	TGCGCCAGCAGCTTGGAGAGCGCGGCGGGGAAAGGGCCCCAGCATTTT	CASSLESAAGKGPQHF
TRBD1	TRBV9	TRBJ1-5	few	TGTGCCAGCACTTTAGGGGACAGCAGGAATAGCAATCAGCCCCAGCATTTT	CASTLGDSRNSNQPQHF
TRBD1	TRBV7-9	TRBJ1-1	-	TGTGCCAGCAGCATAACAGGGGTGGGGAACACTGAAGCTTTCTTT	CASSITGVGNTEAFF
-	TRBV6-6	TRBJ1-1	-	TGTGCCAGCAGTTCCGCCGGGGGTCGTAGCTCTGAAGCTTTCTTT	CASSSAGGRSSEAFF
-	TRBV9	TRBJ1-1	-	TGTGCCAGCAGCGTAGGATACAGCAAAAACACTGAAGCTTTCTTT	CASSVGYSKNTEAFF
-	TRBV6-1	TRBJ1-4	few	TGTGCCAGCAGTGAACCCAGGGGAAAACTGTTTTTT	CASSEPRGKLFF
-	TRBV4-3	TRBJ1-5	-	TGCGCCAGCAGCCAAAATCCGTTATCCGAGCCCCAGCATTTT	CASSQNPLSEPQHF
-	TRBV27	TRBJ1-5	-	TGTGCCAGCAGGCGGGACCTAAATCAGCCCCAGCATTTT	CASRRDLNQPQHF
-	TRBV4-2	TRBJ2-5	-	TGTGCCAGCAGCCAAGGGAATGGAGCTGGGGAGACCCAGTACTTC	CASSQGNGAGETQYF
-	TRBV28	TRBJ1-2	-	TGTGCCAGCAGTTTGATCGGGGGATCACCTTATGGCTACACCTTC	CASSLIGGSPYGYTF
-	TRBV11-2	TRBJ2-5	-	TGTGCCAGCAGCTTAGATTTCGGGGGAATAGAGACCCAGTACTTC	CASSLDFGGIETQYF
TRBD1	TRBV4-1	TRBJ1-4	-	TGCGCCAGCAGCCCAGGGGGTTCTGCAACTAATGAAAAACTGTTTTTT	CASSPGGSATNEKLFF
TRBD1	TRBV7-2	TRBJ2-3	few	TGTGCCAGCAGCTTAGGGGGGACAGGCGATACGCAGTATTTT	CASSLGGTGDTQYF
-	TRBV18	TRBJ2-5	-	TGTGCCAGCTCACAAAACACCGGGACTGAAGAGACCCAGTACTTC	CASSQNTGTEETQYF
TRBD1	TRBV4-2	TRBJ1-2	-	TGTGCCAGCAGCCAAGTTTTGCAGGGGGCGTACTATGGCTACACCTTC	CASSQVLQGAYYGYTF